This TCR beta chain was recorded in a study of shared clonotypes between healthy human individuals. In the study overall: Used for every donor were three CD4 naive, three CD4 memory, two CD8 naive and one CD8 memory plate. Study-wide points: Only blood underwent sampling, and tissue repertoires likely differ.

A remark on this clone: Antigen: not known.

The germline gives CDR1 MDHEN, CDR2 SYDVKM. The CDR3 sequence is 14 residues long. J was trimmed by 3 bases and V by 7 bases; bases with no gene match: 9. The data were produced by immunoSEQ multiplex PCR, yet TCRdb's version contains in-frame clones alone and is incomplete. The table includes about 1.5 million clones, 95% to 99% detected once. This sequence joins TRBV28 and TRBJ2-7; 7 positions agree with TRBD1. The sequenced sample was naive CD4+ T cells sorted from blood. As to subset: CD45RA+ positively selected. The TCR originated in a man between 25 and 39 years old in good health. The chain's CDR3 is CASMPGTEVYEQYF. DNA of the CDR3: TGTGCCAGCATGCCCGGGACAGAGGTCTACGAGCAGTACTTC.